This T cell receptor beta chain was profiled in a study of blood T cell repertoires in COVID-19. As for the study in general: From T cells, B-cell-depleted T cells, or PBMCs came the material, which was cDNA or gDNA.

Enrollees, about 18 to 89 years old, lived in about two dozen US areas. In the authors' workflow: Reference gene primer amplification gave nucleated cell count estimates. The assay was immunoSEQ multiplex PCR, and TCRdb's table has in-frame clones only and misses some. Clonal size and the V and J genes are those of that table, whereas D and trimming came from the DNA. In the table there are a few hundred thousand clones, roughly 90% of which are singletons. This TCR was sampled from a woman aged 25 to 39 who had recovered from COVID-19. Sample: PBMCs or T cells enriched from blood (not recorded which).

CDR3 sequence reads: CASSRTGTGYEQYF. DNA for the CDR3: TGTGCCAGCAGCCGAACAGGGACAGGGTACGAGCAGTACTTC. This sequence joins TRBV7-8 and TRBJ2-7; 9 positions agree with TRBD1. Germline V gene sequence: CDR1 SGHVS, CDR2 FQNEAQ. V dropped 5 bases and J dropped 4; count of bases not matched to a gene: 6. The CDR3 is 14 residues long.